This T cell receptor (beta chain) was captured in a study of shared clonotypes between healthy human individuals. Ten immunoSEQ deep assay plates were used to sequence unsorted PBMC DNA. Original handling: Filtering differed, since immunoSEQ gave only junction sequences and no quality scores. Sequenced by immunoSEQ multiplex PCR; TCRdb stores in-frame clones only, minus some. The V and J calls and clone size come from that table; D and trimming were worked out from the DNA. The sample carries around 530,000 clones, around 78% recorded once. A word on this clone: Antigen unknown.

The unsorted samples had around 86 million PBMCs used for genomic DNA. The CDR3 is 14 residues long. Trimming at V came to 4 bases and at J to 0 bases, leaving 3 bases not matched to a gene. In germline, CDR1 is SGHTA, CDR2 FQGNSA. Overall study findings and caveats: What limited the represented genetic and exposure-history diversity was the small number of donors.

The receptor's source is a woman aged 40 to 49 in good health. Some clones in this sample may be carry-over from other donors' samples. The V and J genes are TRBV7-2 and TRBJ2-7, with 7 bases identical to TRBD1. Sequencing was carried out using PBMCs. CDR3 in DNA: TGTGCCAGCAGCTCCACAGGGGTCTCCTACGAGCAGTACTTC. The encoded protein is CASSSTGVSYEQYF.